This TCR beta chain appears in the sequencing data of a study of spatial heterogeneity in lung cancer. At the level of the study: The study consistently detected more beta-chain than alpha-chain sequences. Raw reads showed each unique TCR and UMI combination turning up more than ten times on average.

Per the germline V gene, CDR1 is KGHSH and CDR2 is LQKENI. The CDR3 sequence is 13 residues long. Between the trimmed V and J ends, which lost 3 bases and 1 base, there was a span of 6 bases. Specified time point: sample taken at primary tumor resection. From tumor, nontumor lung or frozen PBMC, whole RNA was taken unsorted for sequencing. A single record per CDR3 protein comes from TCRdb applying MiXCR to the 5' RACE reads. Among 40,000 to 50,000 distinct CDR3 sequences listed, 7.5% to 8% were seen once. In this sample, this clonotype turned up many times. The sequenced sample was PBMCs, obtained at surgery. The V call is TRBV18, the J call TRBJ1-1; D call uncertain. The receptor was derived from a female donor with early-stage non-small cell lung cancer. CDR3 region: CASSPNENTEAFF. CDR3 nucleotides: TGTGCCAGCTCACCCAATGAGAACACTGAAGCTTTCTTT.